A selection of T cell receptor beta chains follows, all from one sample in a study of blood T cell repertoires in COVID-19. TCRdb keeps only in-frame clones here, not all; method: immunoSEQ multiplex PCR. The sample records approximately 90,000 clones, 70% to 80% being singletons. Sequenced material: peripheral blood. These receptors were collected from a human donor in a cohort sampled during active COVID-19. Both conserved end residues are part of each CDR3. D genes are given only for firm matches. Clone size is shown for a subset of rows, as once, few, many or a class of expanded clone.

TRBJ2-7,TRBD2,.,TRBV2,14,CASSPIRTRNEQYF,TGTGCCAGCAGTCCGATTAGGACTAGGAACGAGCAGTACTTC
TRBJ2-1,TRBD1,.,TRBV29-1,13,CSVEHIGGGEQFF,TGCAGCGTTGAACATATAGGGGGCGGCGAGCAGTTCTTC
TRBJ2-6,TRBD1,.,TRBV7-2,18,CASSLWGQGPSGANVLTF,TGTGCCAGCAGCTTATGGGGACAGGGACCCTCTGGGGCCAACGTCCTGACTTTC
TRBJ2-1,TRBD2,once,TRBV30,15,CAWRTSGRYYNEQFF,TGTGCCTGGAGGACTAGCGGGAGGTACTACAATGAGCAGTTCTTC
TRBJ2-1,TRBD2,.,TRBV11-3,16,CASSLVAGAGYNEQFF,TGTGCCAGCAGCTTAGTAGCGGGAGCAGGCTACAATGAGCAGTTCTTC
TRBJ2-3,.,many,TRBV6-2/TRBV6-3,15,CASSYSEVSTDTQYF,TGTGCCAGCAGTTACTCCGAGGTTAGCACAGATACGCAGTATTTT
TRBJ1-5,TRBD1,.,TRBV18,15,CASSSPDRGSQPQHF,TGTGCCAGCTCATCCCCGGACAGGGGTTCTCAGCCCCAGCATTTT
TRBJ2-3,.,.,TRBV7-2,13,CASNSVWTDTQYF,TGTGCCAGCAACTCCGTATGGACAGATACGCAGTATTTT
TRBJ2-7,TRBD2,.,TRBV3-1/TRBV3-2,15,CASSLGLAGVRGQYF,TGTGCCAGCAGCCTGGGACTAGCGGGAGTTCGGGGGCAGTACTTC
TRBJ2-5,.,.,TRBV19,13,CASSIARSETQYF,TGTGCCAGTAGTATAGCCCGTTCGGAGACCCAGTACTTC
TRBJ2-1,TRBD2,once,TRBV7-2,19,CASSLWGLTSGALYNEQFF,TGTGCCAGCAGCTTGTGGGGTCTGACTAGCGGAGCCTTATACAATGAGCAGTTCTTC
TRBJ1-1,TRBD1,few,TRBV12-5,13,CASGPTGVAVAFF,TGTGCTAGTGGACCCACAGGGGTAGCTGTTGCTTTCTTT
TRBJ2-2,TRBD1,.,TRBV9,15,CASSVRTGSAGELFF,TGTGCCAGCAGCGTTCGGACAGGGAGCGCCGGGGAGCTGTTTTTT
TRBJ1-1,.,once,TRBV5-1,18,CASSLASGGLGMNTEAFF,TGCGCCAGCAGCTTGGCTTCGGGGGGCCTTGGCATGAACACTGAAGCTTTCTTT
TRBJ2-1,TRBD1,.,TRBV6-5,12,CASRSGGYEQFF,TGTGCCAGCAGGTCAGGGGGCTATGAGCAGTTCTTC
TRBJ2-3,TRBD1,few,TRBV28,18,CASSPGQWGRKSTDTQYF,TGTGCCAGCAGCCCGGGACAGTGGGGCCGGAAAAGCACAGATACGCAGTATTTT
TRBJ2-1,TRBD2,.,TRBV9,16,CASSLVSGSGLNEQFF,TGTGCCAGCAGCCTCGTTAGCGGGAGTGGGCTGAATGAGCAGTTCTTC
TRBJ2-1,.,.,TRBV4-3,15,CASSQELSAYNEQFF,TGCGCCAGCAGCCAAGAACTGTCCGCCTACAATGAGCAGTTCTTC
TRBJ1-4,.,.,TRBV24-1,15,CATSEAGTPNEKLFF,TGTGCCACCAGTGAAGCCGGGACACCAAATGAAAAACTGTTTTTT
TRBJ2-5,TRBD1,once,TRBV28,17,CASSVQGAPTRQETQYF,TGTGCCAGCAGTGTCCAGGGGGCTCCGACTAGACAAGAGACCCAGTACTTC
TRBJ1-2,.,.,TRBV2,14,CASRNRRGGGGYTF,TGTGCCAGCAGAAATAGGAGGGGTGGTGGTGGCTACACCTTC
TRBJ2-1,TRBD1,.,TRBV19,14,CASRGDRVYNEQFF,TGTGCCAGTAGGGGGGACAGGGTCTACAATGAGCAGTTCTTC
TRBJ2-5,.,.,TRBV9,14,CASSVSPAGEDQYF,TGTGCCAGCAGCGTAAGTCCCGCCGGGGAAGACCAGTACTTC
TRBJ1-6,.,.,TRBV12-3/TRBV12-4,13,CASRPEGGSPLHF,TGTGCCAGCAGGCCGGAGGGAGGTTCACCCCTCCACTTT
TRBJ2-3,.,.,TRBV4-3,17,CASSQEQGIFSTDTQYF,TGCGCCAGCAGCCAAGAACAGGGAATCTTTAGCACAGATACGCAGTATTTT
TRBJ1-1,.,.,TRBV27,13,CASSIGQFTEAFF,TGTGCCAGCAGTATCGGACAGTTCACTGAAGCTTTCTTT
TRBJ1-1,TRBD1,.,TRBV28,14,CASSSGTGDSEAFF,TGTGCCAGCAGTTCCGGGACAGGGGACTCTGAAGCTTTCTTT
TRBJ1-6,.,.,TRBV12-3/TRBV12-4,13,CASSPLRGSPLHF,TGTGCCAGCAGCCCTCTCCGGGGTTCACCCCTCCACTTT
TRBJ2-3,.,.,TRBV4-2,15,CASSQDGTSYATQYF,TGTGCCAGCAGCCAAGATGGCACCTCGTATGCTACGCAGTATTTT
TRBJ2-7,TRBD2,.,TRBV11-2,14,CASSRGLAGVEQYF,TGTGCCAGCAGCCGGGGACTAGCGGGAGTCGAGCAGTACTTC
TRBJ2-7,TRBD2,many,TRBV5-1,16,CASTKGLAGFRDEQYF,TGCGCCAGCACCAAAGGACTAGCGGGGTTCCGGGACGAGCAGTACTTC
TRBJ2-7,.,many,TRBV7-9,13,CASSPTRGYEQYF,TGTGCCAGCAGCCCCACACGGGGGTACGAGCAGTACTTC
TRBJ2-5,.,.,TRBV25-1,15,CASSETGAAGETQYF,TGTGCCAGCAGTGAAACAGGGGCGGCGGGGGAGACCCAGTACTTC